Shown below are 18 T cell receptor beta chains from a single sample sequenced in a study of regulatory T cells in long-lasting Graves disease. Building the TCR beta libraries relied on iRepertoire HTBI primers, and CDR3 regions underwent Arm-PCR. One entry per CDR3 protein, called by TCRdb with MiXCR from the multiplex PCR reads. This repertoire shows around 360,000 distinct CDR3 sequences, under 20% found once; its top ten account for around 21%. As for time point: newly diagnosed GD, antithyroid drugs for less than 3 months. Generation of the TCR library employed RNA extracted from PBMCs. These data are also associated with another study on T cells in Graves' hyperthyroidism and ophthalmopathy.

The source material was peripheral blood mononuclear cells (PBMCs), sampled at new diagnosis, from a patient treated with antithyroid drugs. The receptors stem from a woman aged 18-29 years with Graves disease.

This clonotype was recorded many times. The chain recombines TRBV11-3 with TRBJ2-3; 13 positions agree with TRBD2. The junction had 6 bases not matched to a gene; V was cut back by 4 bases and J by 2 bases. The CDR3 has 17 residues. CDR1 is SGHNT, CDR2 YENEEA, per germline. The CDR3 here is CASSSGGLAGSTDTQYF. Here the CDR3 DNA reads TGTGCCAGCAGCTCCGGGGGACTAGCGGGGTCCACAGATACGCAGTATTTT.

This chain uses TRBV4-2 with TRBJ1-1; D is ambiguous. CDR1 is LGHNA and CDR2 is YNFKEQ in the germline V gene. The V gene lost 0 bases and the J gene lost 6 bases, with 11 bases spanning the gap. This CDR3 is built from 14 residues. The CDR3 loop reads CASSQDLSRSEAFF. CDR3 coding DNA: TGTGCCAGCAGCCAAGATTTGTCTCGATCTGAAGCTTTCTTT.

The table lists this clonotype with many counts. V and J are TRBV28 and TRBJ2-7; 8 nucleotides agree with TRBD1. The germline V gene encodes CDR1 MDHEN and CDR2 SYDVKM. There are 14 residues in the CDR3. Trimming cost V 3 bases and J 0 bases; bases outside gene matches: 1. CDR3 DNA: TGTGCCAGCAGTTTCAGGGGGCCCTCCTACGAGCAGTACTTC. It yields the protein CASSFRGPSYEQYF.

This clonotype came up many times. The chain couples TRBV18 to TRBJ2-1; 7 bases are shared with TRBD2. The CDR3 totals 16 residues. Germline assignment: CDR1 KGHSH and CDR2 LQKENI. The junction had 10 bases not matched to a gene; V was cut back by 8 bases and J by 0 bases. CDR3 nucleotide sequence: TGTGCCAGCACTATTTCGGGGGGAAGCTCCTACAATGAGCAGTTCTTC. This encodes CASTISGGSSYNEQFF.

This clonotype was seen at least ten times. V usage is TRBV7-8 and J usage is TRBJ2-4; D may be TRBD2 (6 bases). Germline loops: CDR1 SGHVS, CDR2 FQNEAQ. V dropped 4 bases and J dropped 1 base, with 17 bases sitting between them. CDR3 length: 17 residues. CDR3 DNA sequence: TGTGCCAGCAGCTCTGAGGCGGGACGAGGGGCCAAAAACATTCAGTACTTC. Encoded protein: CASSSEAGRGAKNIQYF.

This clonotype came up many times. The V call is TRBV19, the J call TRBJ1-2, with 7 nucleotides matching TRBD1. The V gene's germline CDR1 is LNHDA and CDR2 SQIVND (reference sequence). J lost 4 bases, V lost 8 bases, and 13 bases had no gene match. The CDR3 spans 15 residues. In nucleotides, the CDR3 is TGTGCCAGTCTTCCTATCGGGACAGAGAGCTATGGCTACACCTTC. It yields the protein CASLPIGTESYGYTF. The complete variable domain, with remaining parts taken from reference TRBV19 and TRBJ1-2, reads DGGITQSPKYLFRKEGQNVTLSCEQNLNHDAMYWYRQDPGQGLRLIYYSQIVNDFQKGDIAEGYSVSREKKESFPLTVTSAQKNPTAFYLCASLPIGTESYGYTFGSGTRLTVV.

This clonotype was seen at least ten times. The chain joins TRBV27 to TRBJ2-5; 9 bases map to TRBD1. The ends lost 5 bases at V and 0 bases at J; junction bases unmatched: 7. This CDR3 is built from 16 residues. The V gene's germline CDR1 is MNHEY and CDR2 SMNVEV (reference sequence). CDR3 sequence (DNA): TGTGCCAGCAGTGCCCGACAGGGGGGGTACCAAGAGACCCAGTACTTC. Translated, it gives CASSARQGGYQETQYF.

This clonotype was observed many times. CDR3 DNA: TGCGCCAGCGGAGTGAGGGGCGGCACAGATACGCAGTATTTT. Translating gives CASGVRGGTDTQYF. The chain combines TRBV5-1 with TRBJ2-3; either TRBD1 or TRBD2 may fit D (5 bases each). The CDR3 is made up of 14 amino acids. Germline V gene data show CDR1 as SGHRS and CDR2 as YFSETQ. V was pared by 7 bases and J by 1 base, with 13 bases between.

This clonotype was seen many times. The V gene is TRBV3-1, the J gene TRBJ1-1, with no clear D. V gave up 3 bases and J gave up 0 bases, with 8 bases separating them. This CDR3 has 14 amino acids. Germline-derived CDR1 and CDR2 are LGHDT and YNNKEL (reference sequence). In nucleotides, the CDR3 is TGTGCCAGCAGCCAGAGGGAATTGAACACTGAAGCTTTCTTT. As protein: CASSQRELNTEAFF.

Worth noting for this clonotype: It may be a read error: a sequence one base away is much more abundant. This chain joins TRBV12-3 or TRBV12-4 and TRBJ2-3; 8 nucleotides match TRBD1. The tail of the sequence fits TRBJ2-5 better, so the J call may be wrong. This CDR3 region has 13 residues. CDR3 coding DNA: TGTGCCAGCAGGTGGGGGGACAGGGAGACCCAGTACTTC. Protein product: CASRWGDRETQYF.

V is TRBV12-3 or TRBV12-4 and J is TRBJ2-1; D is possibly TRBD1 (6 bases). This CDR3 region has 18 residues. Between the trimmed V and J ends, which lost 6 bases and 2 bases, there was a span of 23 bases. The CDR3 sequence: CASSTPRLGALTYNEQFF. The CDR3 nucleotides are TGTGCCAGCAGCACCCCTCGGCTGGGGGCCTTGACCTACAATGAGCAGTTCTTC.

This clonotype has ten or more counts. The chain combines TRBV20-1 with TRBJ2-1; 13 bases agree with TRBD2. This CDR3 is built from 14 residues. Germline V gene sequence: CDR1 DFQATT, CDR2 SNEGSKA (reference sequence). The junction had 3 bases not matched to a gene; V was cut back by 6 bases and J by 4 bases. Here the CDR3 reads CSAKLAGGYNEQFF. The CDR3 nucleotides read TGCAGTGCGAAACTAGCGGGGGGGTACAATGAGCAGTTCTTC.

This clonotype was detected ten times or more. Here the CDR3 reads CASRLWGDQPQHF. CDR3 coding DNA: TGTGCCAGCAGGCTATGGGGGGATCAGCCCCAGCATTTT. The rearrangement links TRBV2 to TRBJ1-5; D perhaps matches TRBD1 (5 bases). Trimming took 6 bases from V and 5 from J, leaving 11 bases between them. The CDR3 is 13 residues long. Germline CDR1 and CDR2: SNHLY and FYNNEI. Full variable domain (missing parts from reference TRBV2 and TRBJ1-5): EPEVTQTPSHQVTQMGQEVILRCVPISNHLYFYWYRQILGQKVEFLVSFYNNEISEKSEIFDDQFSVERPDGSNFTLKIRSTKLEDSAMYFCASRLWGDQPQHFGDGTRLSIL.

This clonotype was seen many times. This sequence joins TRBV18 and TRBJ2-7, with 7 nucleotides matching TRBD1. With V trimmed by 6 bases and J by 3 bases, 5 bases remained unmatched. CDR3 length equals 13 residues. The germline CDR1 and CDR2 sequences are KGHSH and LQKENI. The CDR3 coding sequence is TGTGCCAGCTCTCAGGGACAGATCTACGAGCAGTACTTC. It codes for CASSQGQIYEQYF.

This clonotype was seen at least ten times. The chain carries TRBV9 and TRBJ2-7, with 10 bases that match TRBD2. After removal of 5 bases from V and 0 bases from J, the junction contained 17 bases not matched to a gene. Per the germline V gene, CDR1 is SGDLS and CDR2 is YYNGEE. The CDR3 consists of 19 residues. CDR3 loop: CASRSRGLAFDLSSYEQYF. CDR3 coding DNA: TGTGCCAGCAGGAGTAGGGGACTAGCGTTTGACTTAAGCTCCTACGAGCAGTACTTC.

This clonotype was found many times. This rearrangement joins TRBV5-1 to TRBJ2-7, with 9 bases that match TRBD1. The V segment lost 0 bases and the J segment 0 bases; nucleotides outside the gene matches: 1. CDR3 size: 15 residues. Germline V gene lookup returns CDR1 SGHRS and CDR2 YFSETQ. This CDR3 reads CASSLGDRVSYEQYF. The CDR3 nucleotides read TGCGCCAGCAGCTTGGGGGACAGGGTCTCCTACGAGCAGTACTTC.

This clonotype was counted between two and nine times. The chain links TRBV6-2 or TRBV6-3 to TRBJ1-2; the D gene is possibly TRBD1 (5 bases). V was shortened by 0 bases and J by 7 bases, with 9 bases between the two germline ends. The V gene's germline CDR1 is MNHEY and CDR2 SVGEGT. This CDR3 spans 13 amino acids. CDR3 sequence: CASSYSKTGGYTF. The CDR3 DNA reads TGTGCCAGCAGTTACTCGAAAACAGGTGGCTACACCTTC.

This clonotype was counted a few times. The chain links TRBV7-9 to TRBJ2-1, with 12 bases aligning to TRBD2. Per germline, CDR1 SEHNR and CDR2 FQNEAQ (reference sequence). The CDR3 has 15 residues. Losses at the gene ends were 4 bases for V and 7 bases for J; bases not matched to a gene: 5. The DNA for the CDR3 is TGTGCCAGCAGCTCGACGACTAGCGGGAGTAATGAGCAGTTCTTC. Its translation is CASSSTTSGSNEQFF.